The 25 T cell receptor beta chains presented below share a single source sample, sequenced in a study of radiotherapy plus CTLA-4 blockade in lung cancer. Sequencing used immunoSEQ multiplex PCR; TCRdb keeps in-frame clones, though not all of them. Of fewer than 90,000 clones listed, roughly 87% are singletons. Sequencing used peripheral blood, obtained from a patient treated with radiotherapy plus ipilimumab. Receptors originate from a human donor with non-small cell lung cancer who had stable disease on radiotherapy plus ipilimumab.

The chain employs TRBV19 and TRBJ1-3, with a possible D match to TRBD1 (6 bases). V was shortened by 6 bases and J by 2 bases, with 14 bases between the two germline ends. The CDR3 totals 15 residues. Looked up from germline, CDR1 is LNHDA and CDR2 is SQIVND (reference sequence). CDR3 DNA sequence: TGTGCCAGTAGCCAGTTGCGACAGGCTGGAAACACCATATATTTT. It specifies CASSQLRQAGNTIYF.

J is TRBJ1-1 and V is TRBV29-1; the D gene is possibly TRBD1 (5 bases). V gave up 4 bases and J gave up 5 bases, with 14 bases separating them. This CDR3 region has 13 residues. CDR1 and CDR2 (germline): SQVTM, ANQGSEA. The CDR3 DNA reads TGCAGCGTTGGACATCCTGGGGGGACTGAAGCTTTCTTT. This codes for CSVGHPGGTEAFF.

In its sample, this clone was seen a few times. V is TRBV27 and J is TRBJ1-6, with D unresolved. V lost 10 bases, J lost 7 bases, and 17 bases lay in between. CDR1 is MNHEY and CDR2 is SMNVEV in the germline V gene (reference sequence). The CDR3 contains 14 residues. The CDR3 spells CATRLGGRNSPLHF. The CDR3 DNA reads TGTGCCACCCGTTTAGGCGGAAGAAATTCACCCCTCCACTTT.

This rearrangement joins TRBV4-1 to TRBJ2-5; D is perhaps TRBD2 (5 bases). This CDR3 comprises 12 residues. Per germline, CDR1 MGHRA and CDR2 YSYEKL. The V gene lost 4 bases and the J gene lost 4 bases, with 7 bases spanning the gap. Here the CDR3 reads CASSLTRETQYF. The CDR3 nucleotides read TGCGCCAGCAGCCTAACTAGAGAGACCCAGTACTTC.

CDR3 sequence reads: CASSLGTGYGYTF. The CDR3 nucleotides are TGTGCCAGCAGCCTCGGGACGGGTTATGGCTACACCTTC. The V and J genes are TRBV7-2 and TRBJ1-2; D perhaps matches TRBD1 (5 bases). CDR1 and CDR2 (germline): SGHTA, FQGNSA. The CDR3 is 13 amino acids. V was cut by 5 bases and J by 5 bases, with 12 bases left in between.

The CDR3 DNA reads TGTGCCAGCAGTTTACGGCGGGGACAAAACACAGATACGCAGTATTTT. Protein: CASSLRRGQNTDTQYF. The V and J genes are TRBV7-6 and TRBJ2-3; D might be TRBD1 or TRBD2, each matching 6 bases. The ends were cut back, 6 bases at V and 2 bases at J, with 18 bases in the middle. The CDR3 contains 16 residues. Germline V gives CDR1 SGHVS, CDR2 FNYEAQ.

This clone occurred a few times. V gene TRBV28 combines with J gene TRBJ1-3, with 7 nucleotides matching TRBD1. The CDR3 loop spans 15 amino acids. In germline, CDR1 is MDHEN, CDR2 SYDVKM. V shed 2 bases and J 2 bases; nucleotides not matched to a gene: 3. CDR3 coding DNA: TGTGCCAGCAGTTTAAGAGGGACAGCTGGAAACACCATATATTTT. Its protein product is CASSLRGTAGNTIYF. Variable domain in full (rest from reference TRBV28 and TRBJ1-3): DVKVTQSSRYLVKRTGEKVFLECVQDMDHENMFWYRQDPGLGLRLIYFSYDVKMKEKGDIPEGYSVSREKKERFSLILESASTNQTSMYLCASSLRGTAGNTIYFGEGSWLTVV.

This clone was recorded a few times. The chain has TRBV7-2 and TRBJ2-7; 10 nucleotides align to TRBD2. The CDR3 has 14 amino acids. The V gene's germline CDR1 is SGHTA and CDR2 FQGNSA. J gave up 5 bases and V 3 bases, and 4 bases lay outside the gene matches. The CDR3 region has the DNA TGTGCCAGCAGCTTGGGGACTAGCGTTGACGAGCAGTACTTC. Residues: CASSLGTSVDEQYF.

This rearrangement joins TRBV18 to TRBJ2-5, with D perhaps TRBD2 (5 bases). Between the trimmed V and J ends, which lost 1 base and 5 bases, there was a span of 20 bases. Germline assignment: CDR1 KGHSH and CDR2 LQKENI. The CDR3 is 17 amino acids. CDR3 protein: CASSPLKAVQKGETQYF. The CDR3 DNA reads as TGTGCCAGCTCACCACTTAAAGCGGTCCAAAAAGGGGAGACCCAGTACTTC. The whole variable domain, filled in from reference TRBV18 and TRBJ2-5, reads NAGVMQNPRHLVRRRGQEARLRCSPMKGHSHVYWYRQLPEEGLKFMVYLQKENIIDESGMPKERFSAEFPKEGPSILRIQQVVRGDSAAYFCASSPLKAVQKGETQYFGPGTRLLVL.

This clone was recorded only once. The rearrangement uses TRBV6-6 and TRBJ2-7; D is possibly TRBD1 or TRBD2 (5 bases each). Trimming removed 3 bases from V and 0 bases from J, with 9 bases in between. The CDR3 has 14 residues. Germline CDR1 is MNHNY and CDR2 is SVGAGI (reference sequence). The CDR3 region is CASSYSGTSYEQYF. The CDR3 bases are TGTGCCAGCAGTTATTCCGGGACCTCCTACGAGCAGTACTTC.

Remarks on this clone: The final CDR3 position lacks the conserved phenylalanine or tryptophan, pointing to a likely read error. This sequence joins TRBV2 and TRBJ1-1; no firm D call. The CDR3 is 13 residues long. Germline CDR1 SNHLY, CDR2 FYNNEI. The V end was cut by 7 bases, the J end by 4 bases, with 13 bases between. The CDR3 protein is CASMYGSSTEAFL. The CDR3 nucleotides are TGTGCCAGCATGTACGGGTCGAGCACTGAAGCTTTCCTT.

This chain joins TRBV27 and TRBJ2-3, with TRBD2 matching over 8 bases. Germline CDR1 and CDR2: MNHEY and SMNVEV (reference sequence). The J segment lost 1 base and the V segment lost 7 bases, leaving 4 bases of the junction unmatched. The CDR3 covers 14 residues. CDR3 coding DNA: TGTGCCAGCAAGGAGACTAGCGGCACAGATACGCAGTATTTT. Translation gives CASKETSGTDTQYF.

This chain links TRBV30 with TRBJ1-4; a possible D gene is TRBD1 (6 bases). The CDR3 is 13 amino acids. The germline V gene encodes CDR1 GTSNPN and CDR2 SVGIG (reference sequence). Trimming pared 4 bases from V and 5 bases from J, leaving 11 bases between. CDR3 protein: CAWTGGVNEKLFF. CDR3 DNA: TGTGCCTGGACTGGGGGCGTGAATGAAAAACTGTTTTTT. Full variable domain (outside the CDR3, taken from reference TRBV30 and TRBJ1-4): SQTIHQWPATLVQPVGSPLSLECTVEGTSNPNLYWYRQAAGRGLQLLFYSVGIGQISSEVPQNLSASRPQDRQFILSSKKLLLSDSGFYLCAWTGGVNEKLFFGSGTQLSVL.

The rearrangement links TRBV5-1 to TRBJ2-7; 14 bases align to TRBD2. Germline loops: CDR1 SGHRS, CDR2 YFSETQ. This CDR3 has 18 residues. V lost 4 bases to trimming and J lost 3 bases; unmatched junction nucleotides: 12. The DNA of the CDR3 is TGCGCCAGCAGCGAAGGGACTAGCGGGGGCGCTTTGGTCTACGAGCAGTACTTC. As protein: CASSEGTSGGALVYEQYF.

The V gene is TRBV6-1, the J gene TRBJ2-7; unclear D gene. The V end was cut by 8 bases, the J end by 2 bases, with 16 bases between. The CDR3 spans 14 residues. Germline lookup yields CDR1 MNHNS and CDR2 SASEGT. The CDR3: CASGSLVPAYEQYF. The DNA of the CDR3 is TGTGCCAGCGGGTCTTTAGTTCCAGCCTACGAGCAGTACTTC.

V and J are TRBV6-1 and TRBJ1-6; no definite D call. CDR1 is MNHNS and CDR2 is SASEGT in the germline V gene. The CDR3 extends over 19 amino acids. The germline V and J ends were trimmed by 3 bases and 4 bases, with 22 bases remaining between them. CDR3 bases: TGTGCCAGCAGTGACCACGAGCCGGCAGATACAAGGTATAATTCACCCCTCCACTTT. Protein sequence: CASSDHEPADTRYNSPLHF.

The V gene is TRBV19, the J gene TRBJ1-4; the D is unclear. This CDR3 is 16 amino acids long. The germline gives CDR1 LNHDA, CDR2 SQIVND (reference sequence). V lost 5 bases and J lost 0, with 13 bases in between. In DNA form, the CDR3 reads TGTGCCAGTAGTTCGCGGCAGGTCGCAACTAATGAAAAACTGTTTTTT. Its protein product is CASSSRQVATNEKLFF.

This chain uses TRBV7-9 with TRBJ2-3, with D perhaps matching TRBD2 (5 bases). Germline V gene data show CDR1 as SEHNR and CDR2 as FQNEAQ (reference sequence). The CDR3 has 15 residues. V dropped 5 bases and J dropped 6 bases, with 18 bases sitting between them. CDR3 in amino acids: CASSEAQMSGDTQYF. The DNA of the CDR3 is TGTGCCAGCAGCGAAGCACAGATGTCGGGGGATACGCAGTATTTT.

On this clone itself: The junction and the germline gene differ at one end; a read error may be behind it. The CDR3 coding sequence is TGTGCCAGTAGTTTAGAAGCAGCTACAGATACGCAGTATTTT. It is translated as CASSLEAATDTQYF. The genes are TRBV19 and TRBJ2-3, with no clear D. The CDR3 extends over 14 amino acids. Germline V CDR1 and CDR2: LNHDA, SQIVND (reference sequence).

The rearrangement joins TRBV28 to TRBJ2-7; D may be TRBD1 (6 bases). The length of the CDR3 is 15 residues. The germline CDR1 and CDR2 sequences are MDHEN and SYDVKM. V was trimmed by 5 bases and J by 3 bases, leaving 17 bases between them. The CDR3: CASSPLLGARYEQYF. The CDR3 DNA reads TGTGCCAGCAGTCCACTACTGGGGGCCCGCTACGAGCAGTACTTC.

This clone has a single count. The rearrangement links TRBV19 to TRBJ2-1; 8 nucleotides agree with TRBD1. V was pared by 8 bases and J by 4 bases, with 4 bases of the junction left unmatched. The CDR3 totals 13 residues. The V gene's germline CDR1 is LNHDA and CDR2 SQIVND (reference sequence). The CDR3 region has the DNA TGTGCCAGTGTGGACAGGGATTACAATGAGCAGTTCTTC. Its protein is CASVDRDYNEQFF.

The rearrangement links TRBV7-2 to TRBJ2-3; 7 nucleotides line up with TRBD2. J lost 8 bases, V lost 5 bases, and 10 bases had no gene match. The CDR3 has 14 residues. In germline, CDR1 is SGHTA, CDR2 FQGNSA. The CDR3 bases are TGTGCCAGCAGCCGACCCCGGGGGGAGAGTACGCAGTATTTT. As protein: CASSRPRGESTQYF.

The V and J genes are TRBV9 and TRBJ2-2; a possible D gene is TRBD2 (6 bases). This CDR3 is built from 13 residues. V shed 1 base and J shed 8 bases, with 9 bases lying between them. Germline CDR1 and CDR2: SGDLS and YYNGEE. The CDR3 here is CASSVWRGGELFF. The CDR3 bases are TGTGCCAGCAGCGTATGGCGGGGAGGGGAGCTGTTTTTT.

This chain joins TRBV7-2 and TRBJ2-2; D not resolved. The V end was cut by 2 bases, the J end by 9 bases, with 13 bases between. Germline V gene data show CDR1 as SGHTA and CDR2 as FQGNSA. CDR3 length: 14 residues. The chain's CDR3 is CASSLIVFPRELFF. The DNA of the CDR3 is TGTGCCAGCAGCTTAATCGTCTTCCCCCGGGAGCTGTTTTTT.

The V and J genes are TRBV5-6 and TRBJ2-5; 9 bases agree with TRBD1. The V and J ends lost 3 bases and 5 bases, in that order; junction bases with no gene match: 5. The germline V gene encodes CDR1 SGHDT and CDR2 YYEEEE. This CDR3 is 14 amino acids long. The CDR3 nucleotides read TGTGCCAGCAGCTCTACAGGGGGCGGGGAGACCCAGTACTTC. It specifies CASSSTGGGETQYF.